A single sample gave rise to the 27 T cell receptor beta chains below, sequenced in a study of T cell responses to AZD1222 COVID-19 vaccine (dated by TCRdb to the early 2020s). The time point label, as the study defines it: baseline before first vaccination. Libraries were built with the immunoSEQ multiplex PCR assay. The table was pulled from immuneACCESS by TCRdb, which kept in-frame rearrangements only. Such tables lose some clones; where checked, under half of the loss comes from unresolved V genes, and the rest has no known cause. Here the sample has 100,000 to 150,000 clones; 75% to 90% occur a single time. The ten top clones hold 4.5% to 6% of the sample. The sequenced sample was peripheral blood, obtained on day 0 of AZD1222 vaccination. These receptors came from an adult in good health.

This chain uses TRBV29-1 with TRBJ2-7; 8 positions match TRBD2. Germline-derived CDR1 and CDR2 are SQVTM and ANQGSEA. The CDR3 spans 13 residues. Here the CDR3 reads CIQFPGLAYEQYF. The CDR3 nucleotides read TGCATCCAATTCCCGGGACTAGCCTACGAGCAGTACTTC.

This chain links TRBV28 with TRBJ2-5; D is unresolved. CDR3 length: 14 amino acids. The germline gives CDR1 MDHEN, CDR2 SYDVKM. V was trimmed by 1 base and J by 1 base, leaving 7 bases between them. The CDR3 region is CASSLSLAQETQYF. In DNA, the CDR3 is TGTGCCAGCAGTTTATCGCTGGCCCAAGAGACCCAGTACTTC.

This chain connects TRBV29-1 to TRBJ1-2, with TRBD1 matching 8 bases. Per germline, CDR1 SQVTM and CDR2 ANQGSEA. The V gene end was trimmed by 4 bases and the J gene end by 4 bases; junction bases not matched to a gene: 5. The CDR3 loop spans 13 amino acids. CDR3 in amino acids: CSVGGQAIYGYTF. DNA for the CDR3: TGCAGCGTTGGGGGACAGGCCATCTATGGCTACACCTTC.

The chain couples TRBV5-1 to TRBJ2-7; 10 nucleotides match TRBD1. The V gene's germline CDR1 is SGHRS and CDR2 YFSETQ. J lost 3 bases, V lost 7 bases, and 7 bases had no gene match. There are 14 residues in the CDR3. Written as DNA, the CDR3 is TGCGCCAGCTCCTACCGGGACAGGGGCTACGAGCAGTACTTC. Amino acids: CASSYRDRGYEQYF.

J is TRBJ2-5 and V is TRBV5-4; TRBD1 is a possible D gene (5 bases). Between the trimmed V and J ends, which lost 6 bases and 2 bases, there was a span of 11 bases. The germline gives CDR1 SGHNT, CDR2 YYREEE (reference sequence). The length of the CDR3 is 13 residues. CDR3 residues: CASTFDRQETQYF. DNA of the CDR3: TGTGCCAGCACATTTGACAGACAAGAGACCCAGTACTTC.

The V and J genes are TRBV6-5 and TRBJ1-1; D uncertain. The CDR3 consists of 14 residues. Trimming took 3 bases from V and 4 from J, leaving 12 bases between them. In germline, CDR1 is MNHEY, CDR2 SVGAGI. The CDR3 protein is CASSYSAVGTEAFF. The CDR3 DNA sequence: TGTGCCAGCAGTTATTCGGCAGTGGGCACTGAAGCTTTCTTT.

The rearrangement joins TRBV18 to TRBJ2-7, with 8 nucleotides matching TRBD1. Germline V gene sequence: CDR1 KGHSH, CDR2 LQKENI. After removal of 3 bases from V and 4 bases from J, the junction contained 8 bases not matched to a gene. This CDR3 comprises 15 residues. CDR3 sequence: CASSPSTGAPYEQYF. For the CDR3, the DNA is TGTGCCAGCTCACCCTCGACAGGGGCGCCGTACGAGCAGTACTTC.

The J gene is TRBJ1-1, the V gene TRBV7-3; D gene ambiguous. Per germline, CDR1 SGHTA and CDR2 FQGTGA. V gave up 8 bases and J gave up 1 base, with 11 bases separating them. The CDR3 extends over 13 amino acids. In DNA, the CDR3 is TGTGCCAGCCACTATGGGGAGAACACTGAAGCTTTCTTT. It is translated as CASHYGENTEAFF.

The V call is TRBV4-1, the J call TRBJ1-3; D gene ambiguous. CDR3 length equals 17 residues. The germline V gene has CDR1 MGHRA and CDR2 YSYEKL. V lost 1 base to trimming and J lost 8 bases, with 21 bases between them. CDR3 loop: CASSQGDSSYEYDTIYF. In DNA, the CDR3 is TGCGCCAGCAGCCAAGGAGACTCTTCTTATGAATACGACACCATATATTTT.

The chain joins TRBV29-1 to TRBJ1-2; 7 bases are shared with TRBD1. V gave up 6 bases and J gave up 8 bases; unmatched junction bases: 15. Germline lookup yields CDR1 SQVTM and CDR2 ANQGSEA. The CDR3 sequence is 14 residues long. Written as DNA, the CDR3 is TGCAGCGTAAACCCCCGGGACAGACTAGGCGGCTACACCTTC. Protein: CSVNPRDRLGGYTF.

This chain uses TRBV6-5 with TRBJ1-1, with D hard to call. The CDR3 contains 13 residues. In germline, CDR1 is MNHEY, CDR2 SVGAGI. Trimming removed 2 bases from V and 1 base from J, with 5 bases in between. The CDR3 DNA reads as TGTGCCAGCAGTTACAACGCGAACACTGAAGCTTTCTTT. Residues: CASSYNANTEAFF.

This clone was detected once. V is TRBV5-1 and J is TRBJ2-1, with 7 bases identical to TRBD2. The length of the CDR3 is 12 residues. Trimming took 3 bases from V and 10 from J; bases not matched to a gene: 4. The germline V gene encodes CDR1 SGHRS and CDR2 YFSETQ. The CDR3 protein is CASSSSGLEQFF. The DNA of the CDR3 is TGCGCCAGCAGCTCTAGCGGACTGGAGCAGTTCTTC.

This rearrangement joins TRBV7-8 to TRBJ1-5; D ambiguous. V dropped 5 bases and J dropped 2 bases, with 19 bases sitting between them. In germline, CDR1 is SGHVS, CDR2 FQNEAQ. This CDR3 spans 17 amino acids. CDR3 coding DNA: TGTGCCAGCAGCCCACACTTTTCAATAAAAGGCAATCAGCCCCAGCATTTT. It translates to CASSPHFSIKGNQPQHF. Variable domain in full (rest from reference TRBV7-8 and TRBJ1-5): GAGVSQSPRYKVAKRGQDVALRCDPISGHVSLFWYQQALGQGPEFLTYFQNEAQLDKSGLPSDRFFAERPEGSVSTLKIQRTQQEDSAVYLCASSPHFSIKGNQPQHFGDGTRLSIL.

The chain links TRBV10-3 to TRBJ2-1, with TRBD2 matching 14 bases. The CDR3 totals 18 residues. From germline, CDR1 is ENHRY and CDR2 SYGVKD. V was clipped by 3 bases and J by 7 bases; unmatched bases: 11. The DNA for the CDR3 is TGTGCCATCAGTGACCCAGGCCGACTAGCGGGAGGGCGAAATGAGCAGTTCTTC. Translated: CAISDPGRLAGGRNEQFF.

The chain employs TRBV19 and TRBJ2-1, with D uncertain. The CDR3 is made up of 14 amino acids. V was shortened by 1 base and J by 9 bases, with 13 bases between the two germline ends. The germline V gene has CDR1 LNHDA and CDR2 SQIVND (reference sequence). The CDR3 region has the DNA TGTGCCAGTAGTATAGGAGGAGTCCGGAGTGAGCAGTTCTTC. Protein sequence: CASSIGGVRSEQFF.

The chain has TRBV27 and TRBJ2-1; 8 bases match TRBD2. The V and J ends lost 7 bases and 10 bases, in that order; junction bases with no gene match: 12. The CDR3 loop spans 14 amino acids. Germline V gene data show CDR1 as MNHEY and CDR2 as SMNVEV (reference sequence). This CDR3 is CASNLSGSSGEQFF. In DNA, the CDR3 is TGTGCCAGCAACCTAAGCGGGAGTTCTGGGGAGCAGTTCTTC.

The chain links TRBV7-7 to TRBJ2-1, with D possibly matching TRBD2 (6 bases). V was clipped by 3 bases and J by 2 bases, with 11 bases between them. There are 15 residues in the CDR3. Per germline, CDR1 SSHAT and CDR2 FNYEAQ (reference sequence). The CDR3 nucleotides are TGTGCCAGCAGCTTGGGGACTTCGCCCTACAATGAGCAGTTCTTC. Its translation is CASSLGTSPYNEQFF.

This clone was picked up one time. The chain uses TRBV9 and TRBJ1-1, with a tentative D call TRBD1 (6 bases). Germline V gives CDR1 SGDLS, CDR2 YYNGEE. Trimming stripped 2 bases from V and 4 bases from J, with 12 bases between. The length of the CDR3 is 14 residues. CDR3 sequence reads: CASSVRGAGTEAFF. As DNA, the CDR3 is TGTGCCAGCAGCGTCCGGGGGGCGGGCACTGAAGCTTTCTTT. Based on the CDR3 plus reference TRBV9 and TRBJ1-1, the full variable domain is DSGVTQTPKHLITATGQRVTLRCSPRSGDLSVYWYQQSLDQGLQFLIQYYNGEERAKGNILERFSAQQFPDLHSELNLSSLELGDSALYFCASSVRGAGTEAFFGQGTRLTVV.

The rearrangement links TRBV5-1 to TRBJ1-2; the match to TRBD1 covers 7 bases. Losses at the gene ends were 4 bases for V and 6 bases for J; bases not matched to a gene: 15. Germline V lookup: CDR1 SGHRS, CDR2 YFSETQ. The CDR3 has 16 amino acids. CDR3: CASSRSGHGTADGYTF. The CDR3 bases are TGCGCCAGCAGCCGATCAGGACACGGGACAGCCGATGGCTACACCTTC.

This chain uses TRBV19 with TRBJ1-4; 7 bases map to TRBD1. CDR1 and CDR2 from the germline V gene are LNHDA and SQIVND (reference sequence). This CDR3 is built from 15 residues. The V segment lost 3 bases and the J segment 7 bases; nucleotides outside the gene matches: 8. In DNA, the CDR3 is TGTGCCAGTAGTATGTCCCAGGGGGTTGGTGAAAAACTGTTTTTT. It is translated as CASSMSQGVGEKLFF.

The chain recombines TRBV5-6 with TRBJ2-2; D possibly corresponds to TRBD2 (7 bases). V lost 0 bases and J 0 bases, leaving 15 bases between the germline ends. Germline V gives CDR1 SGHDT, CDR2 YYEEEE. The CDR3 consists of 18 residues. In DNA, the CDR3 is TGTGCCAGCAGCTTGGAGGGGGGGCCCCACGCGAACACCGGGGAGCTGTTTTTT. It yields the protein CASSLEGGPHANTGELFF.

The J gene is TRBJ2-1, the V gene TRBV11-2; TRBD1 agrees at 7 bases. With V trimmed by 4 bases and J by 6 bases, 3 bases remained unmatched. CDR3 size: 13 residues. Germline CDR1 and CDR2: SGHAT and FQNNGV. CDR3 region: CASSSDRVNEQFF. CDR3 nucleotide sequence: TGTGCCAGCAGCTCCGACAGGGTCAATGAGCAGTTCTTC.

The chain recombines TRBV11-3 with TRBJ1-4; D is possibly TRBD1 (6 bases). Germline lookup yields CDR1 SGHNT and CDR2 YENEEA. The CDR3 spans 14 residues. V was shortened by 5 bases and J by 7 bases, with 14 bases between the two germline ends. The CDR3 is CASSRRGGGEKLFF. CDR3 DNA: TGTGCCAGCAGCCGCAGGGGCGGTGGTGAAAAACTGTTTTTT.

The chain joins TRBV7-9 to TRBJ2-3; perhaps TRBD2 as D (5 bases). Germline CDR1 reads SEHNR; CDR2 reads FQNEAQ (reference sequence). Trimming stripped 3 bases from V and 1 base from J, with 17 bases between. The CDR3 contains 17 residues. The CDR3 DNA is TGTGCCAGCAGCTTTGAGGGTTCGAGTTTTCGCACAGATACGCAGTATTTT. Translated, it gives CASSFEGSSFRTDTQYF.

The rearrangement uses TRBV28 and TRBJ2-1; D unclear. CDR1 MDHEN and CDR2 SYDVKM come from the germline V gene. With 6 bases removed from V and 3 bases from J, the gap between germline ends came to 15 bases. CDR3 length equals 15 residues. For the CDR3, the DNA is TGTGCCAGCAGGACCCTATATCTCGGCTACAATGAGCAGTTCTTC. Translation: CASRTLYLGYNEQFF.

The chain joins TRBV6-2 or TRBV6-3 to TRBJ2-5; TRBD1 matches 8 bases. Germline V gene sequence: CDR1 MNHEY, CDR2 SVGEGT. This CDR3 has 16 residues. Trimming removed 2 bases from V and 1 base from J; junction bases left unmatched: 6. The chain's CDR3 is CASSYPNGQGQETQYF. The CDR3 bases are TGTGCCAGCAGTTACCCAAACGGACAGGGCCAAGAGACCCAGTACTTC.

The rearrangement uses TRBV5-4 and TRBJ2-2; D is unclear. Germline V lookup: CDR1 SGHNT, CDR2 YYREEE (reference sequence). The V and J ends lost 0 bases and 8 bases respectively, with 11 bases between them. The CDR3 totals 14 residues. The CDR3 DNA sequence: TGTGCCAGCAGCTTGGGTGAAGGTCGGGGGGAGCTGTTTTTT. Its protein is CASSLGEGRGELFF.